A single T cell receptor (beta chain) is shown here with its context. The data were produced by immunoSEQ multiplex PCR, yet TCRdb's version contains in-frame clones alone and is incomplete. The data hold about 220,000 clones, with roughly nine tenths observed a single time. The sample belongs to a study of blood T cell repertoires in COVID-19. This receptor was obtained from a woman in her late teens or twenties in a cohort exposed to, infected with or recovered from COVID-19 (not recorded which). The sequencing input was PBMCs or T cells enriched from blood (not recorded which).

The CDR3 bases are TGTGCCAGCAGTTCCGACAGTCAAGAGACCCAGTACTTC. It specifies CASSSDSQETQYF. This chain joins TRBV12-3 or TRBV12-4 and TRBJ2-5, with a possible D match to TRBD1 (5 bases). V lost 4 bases and J 2 bases, leaving 8 bases between the germline ends. This CDR3 is built from 13 residues.